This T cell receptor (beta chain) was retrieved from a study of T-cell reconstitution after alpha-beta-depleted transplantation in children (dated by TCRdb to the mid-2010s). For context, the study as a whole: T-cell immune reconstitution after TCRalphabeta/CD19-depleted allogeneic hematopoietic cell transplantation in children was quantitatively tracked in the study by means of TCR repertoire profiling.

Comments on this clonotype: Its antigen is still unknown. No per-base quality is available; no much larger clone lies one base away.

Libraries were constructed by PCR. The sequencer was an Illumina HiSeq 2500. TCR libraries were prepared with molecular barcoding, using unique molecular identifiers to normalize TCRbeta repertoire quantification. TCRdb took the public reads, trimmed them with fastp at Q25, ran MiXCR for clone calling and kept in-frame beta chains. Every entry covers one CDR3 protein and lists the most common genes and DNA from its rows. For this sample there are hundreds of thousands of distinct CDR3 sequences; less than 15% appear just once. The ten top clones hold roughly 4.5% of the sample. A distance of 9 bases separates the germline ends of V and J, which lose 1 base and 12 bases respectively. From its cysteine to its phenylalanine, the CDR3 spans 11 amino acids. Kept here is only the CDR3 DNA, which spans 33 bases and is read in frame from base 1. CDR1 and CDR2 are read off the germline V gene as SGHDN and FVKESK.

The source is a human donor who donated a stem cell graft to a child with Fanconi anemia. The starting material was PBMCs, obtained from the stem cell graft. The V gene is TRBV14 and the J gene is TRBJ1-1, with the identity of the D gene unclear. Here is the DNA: TGTGCCAGCAGCCAAGCTTTATACACTTTCTTT. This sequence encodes CASSQALYTFF.